This paragraph covers one T cell receptor beta chain sequence. Its antigen remains unidentified. No per-base quality is available; no much larger clone lies one base away. The method behind the library was 5' RACE. The sample was run on an Illumina MiSeq. The raw public reads went through TCRdb reprocessing: fastp at Q25, MiXCR clone calling, in-frame beta chains kept. Every distinct CDR3 protein forms one entry, paired with its most common genes and DNA. The sample data list 75,000 to 95,000 distinct CDR3 sequences, and approximately 5.4% of these were observed just once. The top ten constitute roughly 7.1% of the sample. This sample stems from a study of T cells of healthy individuals (dated by TCRdb to about 2018). The clonotype comes from a female donor in good health.

The nucleotide sequence reads TGTGCCAGCAGCCCTGACAGGGGAGACAATCAGCCCCAGCATTTT. This yields the protein CASSPDRGDNQPQHF. The rearranged segments are TRBV6-5 and TRBJ1-5; TRBD1 aligns with 8 central bases. The CDR1 and CDR2 encoded by the germline V gene are MNHEY and SVGAGI. CDR3 length: 15 amino acids, cysteine to phenylalanine. Here the CDR3 DNA is all that survives: 45 bases in frame from base 1. Ends trimmed: V by 6 bases, J by 3 bases; bases unmatched to a gene: 7.